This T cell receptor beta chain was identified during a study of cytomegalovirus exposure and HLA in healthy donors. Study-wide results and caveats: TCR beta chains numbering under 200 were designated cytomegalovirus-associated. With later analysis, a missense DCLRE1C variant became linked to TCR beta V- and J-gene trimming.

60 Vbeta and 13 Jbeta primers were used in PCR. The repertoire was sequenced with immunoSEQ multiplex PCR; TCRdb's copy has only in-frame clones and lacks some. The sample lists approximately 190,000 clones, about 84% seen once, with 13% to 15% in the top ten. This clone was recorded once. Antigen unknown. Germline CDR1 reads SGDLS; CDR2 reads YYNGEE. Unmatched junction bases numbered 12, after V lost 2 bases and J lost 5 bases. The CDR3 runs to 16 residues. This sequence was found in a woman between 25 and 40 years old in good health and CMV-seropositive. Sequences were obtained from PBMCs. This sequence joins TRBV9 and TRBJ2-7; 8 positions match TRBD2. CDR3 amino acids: CASSVAGAGGIHEQYF. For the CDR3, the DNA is TGTGCCAGCAGCGTGGCCGGGGCGGGGGGCATCCACGAGCAGTACTTC.